This T cell receptor beta chain was captured in a study of memory CD4+ T cells and cytomegalovirus serostatus. Overall study findings and caveats: The CMV-associated TCR signature appears largely within the CD4+ memory repertoire. CD4+ memory repertoires contained about 40% of the roughly 150 reported CMV TCRbeta sequences.

This CDR3 spans 15 amino acids. CDR1 is SNHLY, CDR2 FYNNEI, per germline. The V end was cut by 2 bases, the J end by 0 bases, with 9 bases between. Per the original data handling: After removing out-of-frame reads, 2 million to 2.5 million distinct TCRbeta sequences remained. The table came from immunoSEQ multiplex PCR; TCRdb's copy has only in-frame clones and leaves some out. That table furnishes V, J and clone size, whereas the DNA furnished D and trimming. The sample has about 57,000 clones, around 80% seen once; the top ten hold approximately 0.8%. This clone came up once. Its antigen is still unknown. Single viable CD3+CD4+CD8-CD45RO+ cells were sorted as the memory CD4+ T cells.

This clonotype originated in an adult in good health and CMV-seronegative. Sequencing used memory CD4+ T cells from blood. The rearrangement joins TRBV2 to TRBJ2-3; D gene ambiguous. This CDR3 is CASSESGSSTDTQYF. Written as DNA, the CDR3 is TGTGCCAGCAGTGAATCCGGTTCTAGCACAGATACGCAGTATTTT.